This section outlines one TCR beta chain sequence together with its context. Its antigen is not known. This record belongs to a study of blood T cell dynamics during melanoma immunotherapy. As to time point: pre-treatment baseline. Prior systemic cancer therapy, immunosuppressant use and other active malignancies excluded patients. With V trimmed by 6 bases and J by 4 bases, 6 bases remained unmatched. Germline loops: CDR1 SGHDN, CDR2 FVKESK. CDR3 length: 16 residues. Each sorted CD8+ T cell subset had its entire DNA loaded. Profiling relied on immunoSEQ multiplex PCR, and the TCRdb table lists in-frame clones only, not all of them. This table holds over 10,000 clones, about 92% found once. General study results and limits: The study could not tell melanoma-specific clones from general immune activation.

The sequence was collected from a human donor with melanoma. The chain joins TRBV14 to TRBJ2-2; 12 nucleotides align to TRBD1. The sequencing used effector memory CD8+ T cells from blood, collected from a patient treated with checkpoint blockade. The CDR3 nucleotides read TGTGCCAGCAGTCGCCGGGACAGGGGGCGCACCGGGGAGCTGTTTTTT. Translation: CASSRRDRGRTGELFF. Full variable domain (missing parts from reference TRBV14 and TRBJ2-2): EAGVTQFPSHSVIEKGQTVTLRCDPISGHDNLYWYRRVMGKEIKFLLHFVKESKQDESGMPNNRFLAERTGGTYSTLKVQPAELEDSGVYFCASSRRDRGRTGELFFGEGSRLTVL.